This entry is about one T cell receptor (beta chain). This entry belongs to a study of blood T cell repertoires in COVID-19. Looking at the study overall: COVID-19 samples, acute and convalescent, were from the United States, Italy and Spain. From T cells, B-cell-depleted T cells, or PBMCs came the material, which was cDNA or gDNA.

Trimming took 8 bases from V and 2 from J; bases not matched to a gene: 4. Germline CDR1 is KGHSH and CDR2 is LQKENI. The CDR3 length is 13 residues. Original processing methods: Reference gene primer amplification in the assay estimated nucleated cell counts. Sequencing used immunoSEQ multiplex PCR; TCRdb keeps in-frame clones, though not all of them. The DNA was the basis for D and trimming; V, J and clone size are from that table. This sample has roughly 70,000 clones, with around three quarters found just once. The receptor comes from a human donor in a cohort sampled during active COVID-19. The sequencing sample was made of peripheral blood. The V call is TRBV18, the J call TRBJ2-5; 8 bases are shared with TRBD1. CDR3 DNA: TGTGCCAGCGAACGGGACAGGCAAGAGACCCAGTACTTC. This encodes CASERDRQETQYF.